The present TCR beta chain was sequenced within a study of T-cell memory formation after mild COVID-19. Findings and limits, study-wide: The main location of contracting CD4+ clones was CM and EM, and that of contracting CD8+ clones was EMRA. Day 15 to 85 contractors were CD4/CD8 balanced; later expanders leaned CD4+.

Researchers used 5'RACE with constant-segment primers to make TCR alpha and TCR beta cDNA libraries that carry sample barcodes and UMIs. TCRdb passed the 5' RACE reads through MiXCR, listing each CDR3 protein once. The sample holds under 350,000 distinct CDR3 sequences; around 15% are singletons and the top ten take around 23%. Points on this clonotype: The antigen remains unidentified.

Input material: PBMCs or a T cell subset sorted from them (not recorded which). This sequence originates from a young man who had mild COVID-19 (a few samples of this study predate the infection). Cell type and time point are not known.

CDR3 bases: TGCAGCGTTGCTTCTGGGAATACGGTCCTAGGGCAGTACTTC. Translation gives CSVASGNTVLGQYF. The rearrangement links TRBV29-1 to TRBJ2-7; D unclear. Trimming took 4 bases from V and 9 from J, leaving 22 bases between them. Germline assignment: CDR1 SQVTM and CDR2 ANQGSEA. The CDR3 has 14 residues.